Described below is a single TCR beta chain sequence and its context. What it binds is unknown. These data originate in a study of T cell responses to AZD1222 COVID-19 vaccine. About the study: Second-dose recipients at about 4 or about 12 weeks were treated as one pooled group. General study results and limits: The study found Spike-specific TCR breadth and depth rose after two AZD1222 doses. Reportedly, nearly half of unique spike TCRs recognized epitopes outside B.1.351/B.1.1.7 mutations. Clonal diversity was possibly underestimated, and the donors were mostly white British, with more females.

This CDR3 has 13 residues. CDR1 is MNHNS and CDR2 is SASEGT in the germline V gene. The V end lost 7 bases, the J end lost 3 bases, and 12 bases lay between the germline ends. The assay was immunoSEQ multiplex PCR, and TCRdb's table has in-frame clones only and misses some. The table includes 150,000 to 170,000 clones, about 88% detected once. The J gene is TRBJ1-1, the V gene TRBV6-1; D remains unclear. The sequence was obtained from an adult in good health. The material was peripheral blood, obtained on day 0 of AZD1222 vaccination. CDR3 sequence (DNA): TGTGCCAGCACCCTACGGGTGGACACTGAAGCTTTCTTT. Translated, it gives CASTLRVDTEAFF.